This passage covers 32 T cell receptor beta chains from one sample sequenced in a study of cytomegalovirus exposure and HLA in healthy donors. The PCR made use of 60 Vbeta and 13 Jbeta primers. The table came from immunoSEQ multiplex PCR; TCRdb's copy has only in-frame clones and leaves some out. The sample table sets out some 120,000 clones. Sequences were obtained from PBMCs. Receptor source: a man aged 30 to 45 in good health and CMV-seronegative.

V usage is TRBV21-1 and J usage is TRBJ1-4. TRBV21-1 is recorded as a pseudogene. CDR3 length: 15 amino acids. The CDR3 loop reads CASSKDGVAVEKLFF. The CDR3 coding sequence is TGTGCCAGCAGCAAAGATGGGGTAGCGGTGGAAAAACTGTTTTTT.

This CDR3 reads CASSLSTAGLRNYGYTF. As DNA, the CDR3 is TGTGCCAGCAGTTTATCGACGGCAGGGCTCAGAAACTATGGCTACACCTTC. The chain carries TRBV27 and TRBJ1-2; TRBD1 might be the D (5 bases). Deletions cut 0 bases from V and 2 bases from J, with 16 bases between. The CDR3 is 17 amino acids. CDR1 is MNHEY, CDR2 SMNVEV, per germline (reference sequence).

The CDR3 bases are TGTGCCAGCAGTCTTACAGGGCTGAGCAATCAGCCCCAGCATTTT. Encoded protein: CASSLTGLSNQPQHF. The chain joins TRBV6-5 to TRBJ1-5; D possibly corresponds to TRBD1 (6 bases). The CDR3 runs to 15 residues. Germline assignment: CDR1 MNHEY and CDR2 SVGAGI. With 5 bases removed from V and 1 base from J, the gap between germline ends came to 12 bases.

The chain uses TRBV7-8 and TRBJ2-2; 8 nucleotides agree with TRBD1. CDR1 SGHVS and CDR2 FQNEAQ come from the germline V gene. The CDR3 length is 18 residues. V shed 5 bases and J 4 bases; nucleotides not matched to a gene: 15. CDR3 loop: CASSPSARTGRTTGELFF. The DNA of the CDR3 is TGTGCCAGCAGCCCCAGCGCCCGGACAGGGCGGACCACCGGGGAGCTGTTTTTT.

This sequence joins TRBV19 and TRBJ2-6, with a possible D match to TRBD1 (6 bases). V lost 2 bases to trimming and J lost 0 bases, with 11 bases between them. The CDR3 totals 17 residues. Germline V gene data show CDR1 as LNHDA and CDR2 as SQIVND (reference sequence). CDR3 protein: CASSIWGQLSGANVLTF. The CDR3 DNA follows: TGTGCCAGTAGTATATGGGGGCAGCTCTCTGGGGCCAACGTCCTGACTTTC.

The chain carries TRBV7-8 and TRBJ2-7; 7 nucleotides align to TRBD2. Germline V lookup: CDR1 SGHVS, CDR2 FQNEAQ. The CDR3 consists of 16 residues. The J segment lost 2 bases and the V segment lost 1 base, leaving 8 bases of the junction unmatched. The CDR3 loop is CASSLVNQRGAYEQYF. The CDR3 DNA follows: TGTGCCAGCAGCTTAGTCAACCAGCGGGGTGCCTACGAGCAGTACTTC.

The V gene is TRBV4-3, the J gene TRBJ2-3; perhaps TRBD1 as D (5 bases). The ends were cut back, 0 bases at V and 4 bases at J, with 17 bases in the middle. Germline assignment: CDR1 LGHNA and CDR2 YSLEER. The CDR3 has 17 residues. The CDR3 coding sequence is TGCGCCAGCAGCCAAGACCCCCAGCCCCAGGGCCCAGATACGCAGTATTTT. Protein: CASSQDPQPQGPDTQYF.

V gene TRBV7-2 combines with J gene TRBJ1-1, with TRBD1 matching over 7 bases. The CDR3 extends over 17 amino acids. The V gene's germline CDR1 is SGHTA and CDR2 FQGNSA. V was clipped by 5 bases and J by 0 bases; unmatched bases: 12. The CDR3 sequence is CASSLGTDILMNTEAFF. DNA for the CDR3: TGTGCCAGCAGCCTCGGGACAGATATACTTATGAACACTGAAGCTTTCTTT.

As for this clone: The junction does not match germline at one end; this may be a read error. The genes are TRBV20-1 and TRBJ1-4, with D possibly TRBD1 on 6 matching bases. This CDR3 is built from 11 residues. The germline V gene has CDR1 DFQATT and CDR2 SNEGSKA (reference sequence). The CDR3 sequence is CSALSGGGGLF. The CDR3 DNA follows: TGCAGTGCCTTAAGCGGGGGCGGGGGTCTTTTT.

V is TRBV9 and J is TRBJ2-1, with a weak D call TRBD2 (5 bases). V was trimmed by 3 bases and J by 6 bases, leaving 13 bases between them. The CDR3 consists of 14 residues. The germline gives CDR1 SGDLS, CDR2 YYNGEE. CDR3 in amino acids: CASSAARTRNEQFF. CDR3 bases: TGTGCCAGCAGCGCAGCTAGGACTCGCAATGAGCAGTTCTTC.

The chain recombines TRBV11-2 with TRBJ1-1, with a tentative D call TRBD1 (5 bases). The germline gives CDR1 SGHAT, CDR2 FQNNGV. Trimming took 1 base from V and 1 from J, leaving 16 bases between them. This CDR3 is 17 amino acids long. The CDR3: CASSLGAAGPSNTEAFF. The CDR3 DNA is TGTGCCAGCAGCTTAGGTGCGGCAGGGCCGTCGAACACTGAAGCTTTCTTT. The full variable domain, with the rest looked up from reference TRBV11-2 and TRBJ1-1, is EAGVAQSPRYKIIEKRQSVAFWCNPISGHATLYWYQQILGQGPKLLIQFQNNGVVDDSQLPKDRFSAERLKGVDSTLKIQPAKLEDSAVYLCASSLGAAGPSNTEAFFGQGTRLTVV.

The J gene is TRBJ2-1, the V gene TRBV30, with TRBD2 identical over 9 bases. Per the germline V gene, CDR1 is GTSNPN and CDR2 is SVGIG (reference sequence). V gave up 0 bases and J gave up 7 bases; unmatched junction bases: 7. The CDR3 length is 15 residues. The CDR3 DNA sequence: TGTGCCTGGAGTGTAGGGGCGGGAGGGCCTAATGAGCAGTTCTTC. This translates into CAWSVGAGGPNEQFF.

The rearrangement uses TRBV30 and TRBJ2-7, with D possibly TRBD1 on 7 matching bases. Germline V lookup: CDR1 GTSNPN, CDR2 SVGIG (reference sequence). This CDR3 is 12 amino acids long. Between the trimmed V and J ends, which lost 2 bases and 7 bases, there was a span of 12 bases. This chain's CDR3 is CAWSPQGGEQYF. The CDR3 bases are TGTGCCTGGAGTCCCCAGGGGGGAGAGCAGTACTTC.

The genes are TRBV4-3 and TRBJ2-1, with 10 bases that match TRBD2. The V gene's germline CDR1 is LGHNA and CDR2 YSLEER. The CDR3 runs 15 residues. V was pared by 1 base and J by 7 bases, with 4 bases of the junction left unmatched. CDR3 region: CASSQGSSGRNEQFF. The DNA of the CDR3 is TGCGCCAGCAGCCAAGGGTCTAGCGGGAGAAATGAGCAGTTCTTC.

The genes are TRBV6-5 and TRBJ1-1; D is unclear. This CDR3 is built from 16 residues. V dropped 2 bases and J dropped 1 base, with 14 bases sitting between them. CDR1 is MNHEY, CDR2 SVGAGI, per germline. CDR3 DNA: TGTGCCAGCAGTTACATCGCTTCCACGGGGAACACTGAAGCTTTCTTT. This sequence encodes CASSYIASTGNTEAFF.

J is TRBJ1-5 and V is TRBV19, with 7 nucleotides matching TRBD1. Germline CDR1 and CDR2: LNHDA and SQIVND (reference sequence). V was pared by 3 bases and J by 6 bases, with 8 bases of the junction left unmatched. The CDR3 is 15 amino acids. In DNA, the CDR3 is TGTGCCAGTAGTATTGACAGGGAGATTAGTCAGCCCCAGCATTTT. Translated: CASSIDREISQPQHF. The full variable domain, rest sourced from reference TRBV19 and TRBJ1-5, is DGGITQSPKYLFRKEGQNVTLSCEQNLNHDAMYWYRQDPGQGLRLIYYSQIVNDFQKGDIAEGYSVSREKKESFPLTVTSAQKNPTAFYLCASSIDREISQPQHFGDGTRLSIL.

This chain connects TRBV4-3 to TRBJ2-2, with TRBD2 matching 7 bases. This CDR3 has 16 residues. After removal of 0 bases from V and 5 bases from J, the junction contained 6 bases not matched to a gene. CDR1 LGHNA and CDR2 YSLEER come from the germline V gene. Here the CDR3 reads CASSQDRGVETGELFF. DNA for the CDR3: TGCGCCAGCAGCCAAGATCGGGGGGTGGAGACCGGGGAGCTGTTTTTT.

This rearrangement joins TRBV11-2 to TRBJ1-1; D not certain. Germline CDR1 reads SGHAT; CDR2 reads FQNNGV. This CDR3 comprises 16 residues. V shed 2 bases and J shed 1 base, with 14 bases lying between them. CDR3 sequence reads: CASSLTEAGGNTEAFF. Written as DNA, the CDR3 is TGTGCCAGCAGCTTAACTGAGGCCGGAGGGAACACTGAAGCTTTCTTT.

This chain uses TRBV10-1 with TRBJ2-3; 10 positions agree with TRBD2. Germline V lookup: CDR1 WNHNN, CDR2 SYGVQD (reference sequence). The ends lost 9 bases at V and 2 bases at J; junction bases unmatched: 14. The CDR3 covers 17 residues. In nucleotides, the CDR3 is TGCGCCAGTCCGGGACTAGCGCCACGGGGGCCCACAGATACGCAGTATTTT. This sequence encodes CASPGLAPRGPTDTQYF.

This chain joins TRBV30 and TRBJ2-7; D is perhaps TRBD1 (5 bases). The CDR3 runs to 13 residues. Between the trimmed V and J ends, which lost 5 bases and 4 bases, there was a span of 15 bases. The germline V gene has CDR1 GTSNPN and CDR2 SVGIG (reference sequence). The CDR3: CAWSRSRQYEQYF. The CDR3 nucleotides read TGTGCCTGGTCCAGGAGTAGACAGTACGAGCAGTACTTC. Filled out from reference TRBV30 and TRBJ2-7, the complete variable domain reads SQTIHQWPATLVQPVGSPLSLECTVEGTSNPNLYWYRQAAGRGLQLLFYSVGIGQISSEVPQNLSASRPQDRQFILSSKKLLLSDSGFYLCAWSRSRQYEQYFGPGTRLTVT.

V is TRBV27 and J is TRBJ2-2; no firm D call. The CDR3 sequence is 12 residues long. Trimming shortened V by 5 bases and J by 3 bases, and 4 bases separated the two germline ends. Germline values: CDR1 MNHEY, CDR2 SMNVEV (reference sequence). The CDR3 here is CASSPDTGELFF. CDR3 in DNA: TGTGCCAGCAGTCCTGACACCGGGGAGCTGTTTTTT.

The rearrangement links TRBV30 to TRBJ1-2; D gene unclear. Per germline, CDR1 GTSNPN and CDR2 SVGIG (reference sequence). The CDR3 sequence is 12 residues long. V dropped 1 base and J dropped 2 bases, with 5 bases sitting between them. The CDR3 sequence: CAWSAPNYGYTF. CDR3 in DNA: TGTGCCTGGAGTGCTCCGAACTATGGCTACACCTTC.

The chain combines TRBV11-3 with TRBJ2-5; TRBD1 aligns across 11 bases. The CDR3 extends over 15 amino acids. The germline CDR1 and CDR2 sequences are SGHNT and YENEEA. V was pared by 5 bases and J by 4 bases, with 6 bases of the junction left unmatched. The CDR3 bases are TGTGCCAGCAGCCGGACAGGGGGCGGTGCAGAGACCCAGTACTTC. Translated: CASSRTGGGAETQYF.

The J gene is TRBJ2-1, the V gene TRBV19; 8 nucleotides agree with TRBD1. Germline CDR1 is LNHDA and CDR2 is SQIVND (reference sequence). The CDR3 spans 14 residues. The junction had 9 bases not matched to a gene; V was cut back by 4 bases and J by 10 bases. The CDR3: CASSTDRVAVEQFF. The DNA for the CDR3 is TGTGCCAGTAGTACGGACAGGGTGGCTGTGGAGCAGTTCTTC.

The chain has TRBV28 and TRBJ1-1, with 11 bases that match TRBD1. Germline assignment: CDR1 MDHEN and CDR2 SYDVKM. The junction had 6 bases not matched to a gene; V was cut back by 4 bases and J by 5 bases. The CDR3 loop spans 15 amino acids. The CDR3 here is CASSSAGTGGTEAFF. As DNA, the CDR3 is TGTGCCAGCAGTTCTGCCGGGACAGGGGGGACTGAAGCTTTCTTT.

CDR3 region: CSAQAYNEQFF. The CDR3 region has the DNA TGCAGTGCTCAGGCCTACAATGAGCAGTTCTTC. The rearrangement joins TRBV20-1 to TRBJ2-1; D remains unclear. The CDR3 has 11 residues. The V gene's germline CDR1 is DFQATT and CDR2 SNEGSKA (reference sequence). With 5 bases removed from V and 2 bases from J, the gap between germline ends came to 4 bases.

The chain combines TRBV27 with TRBJ1-2, with 10 nucleotides matching TRBD1. CDR1 and CDR2 (germline): MNHEY, SMNVEV (reference sequence). J gave up 7 bases and V 8 bases, and 10 bases lay outside the gene matches. This CDR3 has 14 residues. CDR3 DNA: TGTGCCAGCTATACCGGGACAGGGGTTAGTGGCTACACCTTC. It specifies CASYTGTGVSGYTF.

The V and J genes are TRBV7-9 and TRBJ2-7, with D tentatively TRBD2 (6 bases). V lost 5 bases and J lost 0, with 14 bases in between. CDR1 and CDR2 (germline): SEHNR, FQNEAQ (reference sequence). This CDR3 is built from 15 residues. CDR3 coding DNA: TGTGCCAGCAGCCGGGCGGAGGGCTACTCCTACGAGCAGTACTTC. Protein sequence: CASSRAEGYSYEQYF.

The chain is built from TRBV2 and TRBJ1-2; 9 bases are shared with TRBD1. The length of the CDR3 is 13 residues. Germline CDR1 and CDR2: SNHLY and FYNNEI. Losses at the gene ends were 5 bases for V and 8 bases for J; bases not matched to a gene: 6. The CDR3 protein is CASSKTGGAGYTF. CDR3 in DNA: TGTGCCAGCAGTAAAACAGGGGGCGCCGGCTACACCTTC.

The chain has TRBV2 and TRBJ2-5; TRBD2 is a possible D gene (6 bases). The J call is uncertain, as TRBJ2-7 better fits the DNA end. Germline V gene data show CDR1 as SNHLY and CDR2 as FYNNEI. CDR3 size: 12 residues. As DNA, the CDR3 is TGTGCCAGCAGTGTCGGAGGGTTCGAGCAGTACTTC. This translates into CASSVGGFEQYF.

The chain recombines TRBV14 with TRBJ2-7; TRBD2 matches 7 bases. Trimming cost V 6 bases and J 3 bases; bases outside gene matches: 8. This CDR3 has 14 residues. CDR1 SGHDN and CDR2 FVKESK come from the germline V gene. DNA of the CDR3: TGTGCCAGCAGTCGCACTGGCGGGAGCTACGAGCAGTACTTC. This translates into CASSRTGGSYEQYF.

The chain couples TRBV5-1 to TRBJ1-2; the D gene is possibly TRBD1 (6 bases). The germline V gene has CDR1 SGHRS and CDR2 YFSETQ. This CDR3 has 14 residues. Trimming removed 3 bases at V and 8 bases at J, with 17 bases between. CDR3 in DNA: TGCGCCAGCAGCTCTGATGTGACAGGCCCCGGCTACACCTTC. Its protein is CASSSDVTGPGYTF.